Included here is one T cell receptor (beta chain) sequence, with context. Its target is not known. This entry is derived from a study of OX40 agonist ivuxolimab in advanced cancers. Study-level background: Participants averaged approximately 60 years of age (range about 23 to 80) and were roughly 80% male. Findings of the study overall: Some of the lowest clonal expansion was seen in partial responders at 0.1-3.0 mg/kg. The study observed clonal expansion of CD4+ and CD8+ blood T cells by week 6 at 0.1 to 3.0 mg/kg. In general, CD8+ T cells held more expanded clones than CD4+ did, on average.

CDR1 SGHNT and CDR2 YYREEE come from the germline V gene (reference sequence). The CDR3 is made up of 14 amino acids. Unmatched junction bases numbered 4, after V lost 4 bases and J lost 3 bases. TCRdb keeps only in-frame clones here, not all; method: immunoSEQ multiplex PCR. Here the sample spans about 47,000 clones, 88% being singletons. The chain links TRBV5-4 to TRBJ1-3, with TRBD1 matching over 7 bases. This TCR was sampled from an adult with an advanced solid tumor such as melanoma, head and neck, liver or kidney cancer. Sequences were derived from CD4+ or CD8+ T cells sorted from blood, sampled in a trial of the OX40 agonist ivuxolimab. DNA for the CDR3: TGTGCCAGCAGCGAGGACAGGCTTGGAAACACCATATATTTT. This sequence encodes CASSEDRLGNTIYF.